The present TCR beta chain was sequenced within a study of T cells in Graves' hyperthyroidism and ophthalmopathy (dated by TCRdb to the late 2010s). For the study in its entirety: Peripheral blood samples were taken at the time of initial diagnosis, prior to any treatment. To identify distinguishing TCR V-J signatures, a discovery cohort of around 100 patients was used, comprising fewer than 45 with Graves' ophthalmopathy and 57 with stable Graves' hyperthyroidism. An independent validation cohort of under 20 hyperthyroidism patients and approximately 16 patients who later progressed to ophthalmopathy tested prospective prediction of ophthalmopathy. The approximately 100 discovery patients were divided at random into training and test sets in a 7:3 ratio. Thyroid tissue and blood T-cell repertoires from more than 5 Graves' hyperthyroidism patients were also compared in the study. Following sampling, methimazole starting at 30 mg daily was given to hyperthyroidism patients, and high-dose intravenous methylprednisolone was given to ophthalmopathy patients. TCR Vbeta CDR3 sequencing of around 130 peripheral blood samples (over 40 ophthalmopathy, around 80 hyperthyroidism and approximately 17 progressor patients) is reported in the paper. Study-wide conclusions, independent of this receptor: In cross-validation, a model built on a 13 V-J signature told ophthalmopathy apart from stable hyperthyroidism with under 90% sensitivity and approximately 81% specificity, and in testing the same model reached 80%/75%. Most expanded thyroid clonotypes (frequency above 0.001) were also found in blood, which suggests that blood repertoires may mirror thyroid immune responses. In validation, the model predicted progression to ophthalmopathy with roughly 70% sensitivity and 72.22% specificity, a median of approximately 6.5 months before onset. Sample size was not statistically predetermined, and blinding of investigators to group allocation was not performed.

Many counts were recorded for this clonotype. Its antigen is not yet known. Base qualities were left out, and no much larger clone turns up one base away. Moderately to severely active disease, a Clinical Activity Score of at least 3, a NOSPECS grade of at least 4, and a duration under 3 months were present in ophthalmopathy patients. Exclusion was applied to patients with uncontrolled infections, other autoimmune diseases, pregnancy or lactation. Diagnoses were established on the basis of clinical symptoms, serum thyroxine and TRAb, thyroid ultrasound, and orbital computed tomography. PBMCs were separated from under 11 ml of fresh peripheral blood using Ficoll-Paque density gradient centrifugation. Trizol reagent was used to extract total RNA, and RNA quality was then checked on an Agilent 2100 Bioanalyzer. The TCR beta CDR3 regions were amplified from the RNA transcripts. The TCR CDR3 was subjected to a first round of RT-PCR using the HTBI primer set and the Qiagen OneStep RT-PCR kit. A second multiplex PCR round built the libraries, followed by size selection and purification. Sequencing of the libraries was done on an Illumina HiSeq2000 using paired-end 100 bp reads. The published analysis was carried out like this. SOAPnuke was used to process the raw data, throwing out any read that contained adapters or uncalled bases, had a mean Phred below 15, or lacked an exact constant-primer or identifier match. COPE v1.2.5 was used to merge the high-quality paired reads, and each unique nucleotide sequence was defined as a clonotype. Clonotypes were aligned to IMGT TRBV, TRBD and TRBJ reference segments using MiTCR v1.1. The analysis was restricted to V-J combinations with a frequency above 0.0001, which together covered about 99% of the repertoires. The TCS score was defined as F50 (clonal expansion) divided by E x V (chaos), with BLOSUM62-based TCRdist calculated between CDR3 peptides within each V-J. Welch's t-statistics and random forest reduced around 550 V-J features to 13, which were used in a naive Bayes classifier (R e1071). Starting from the raw public reads, TCRdb applied fastp trimming at Q25, assembled clones with MiXCR and retained in-frame beta chains. Records with the same CDR3 protein are collapsed into one entry carrying the most frequent genes and DNA. TCRdb's processing, not the authors' own work, is the source of the V and J calls. The sample yields hundreds of thousands of distinct CDR3 sequences; over 12% were counted once. Around 28% of the sample is held by the ten biggest clonotypes.

V lost 5 bases and J lost 7 bases, and the count of bases not matched to a germline gene is 11. Including the terminal cysteine and phenylalanine, the CDR3 comprises 15 residues. Kept here is only the CDR3 DNA, which spans 45 bases and is read in frame from base 1. CDR1 and CDR2, looked up from the germline V gene, are SGHTA and FQGTGA. This TCR was recovered from a man in his fifties with Graves' ophthalmopathy. Sequencing was carried out using blood. This chain is built from TRBV7-3 and TRBJ2-1; 7 junctional bases match TRBD2. CDR3 reads: CASSRGEVGTNEQFF. The DNA reads as follows: TGTGCCAGCAGCCGGGGGGAGGTAGGGACGAATGAGCAGTTCTTC.